Listed here is a single TCR beta chain. Primers: 60 Vbeta forward and 13 Jbeta reverse. Libraries were prepared by immunoSEQ multiplex PCR; TCRdb keeps only in-frame clonotypes and omits some of them. The profile shows approximately 210,000 clones, 70% to 80% of them singletons. The data were obtained in a study of cytomegalovirus exposure and HLA in healthy donors. The CDR3 has 18 residues. From germline, CDR1 is PRHDT and CDR2 FYEKMQ (reference sequence). The V gene lost 2 bases and the J gene lost 5 bases, with 24 bases spanning the gap. The receptor was derived from a woman in her twenties or thirties in good health and CMV-seropositive. The chain employs TRBV13 and TRBJ1-1; tentative D call: TRBD1 (6 bases). The sample comprised PBMCs. This CDR3 is CASSLRRWGRGVMTEAFF. The CDR3 coding sequence is TGTGCCAGCAGCTTACGGAGATGGGGGCGCGGAGTTATGACTGAAGCTTTCTTT.